One sample yielded the 15 T cell receptor beta chains listed below, sequenced in a study of somatic mutations in cytotoxic T cells in rheumatoid arthritis (dated by TCRdb to between 2016 and 2019). The library was produced with the immunoSEQ multiplex PCR assay. As stored in TCRdb, this immuneACCESS dataset retains in-frame rearrangements with V and J assigned. A fraction of the clones does not appear; measured against another copy, unresolved V genes explain less than half of the discrepancy, and the remainder lacks a known reason. For this sample the table gives several thousand clones, of which roughly 77% were detected only once. Of the sample, approximately 11% is held by the ten largest clones. Sequenced input: CD8+ T cells sorted from blood. The origin of the receptors is an adult with rheumatoid arthritis.

The chain combines TRBV4-3 with TRBJ2-5; 10 bases are shared with TRBD2. Germline lookup yields CDR1 LGHNA and CDR2 YSLEER. The CDR3 consists of 21 residues. Losses at the gene ends were 0 bases for V and 3 bases for J; bases not matched to a gene: 19. This CDR3 reads CASSQEGGRASLAGLEETQYF. CDR3 DNA sequence: TGCGCCAGCAGCCAAGAGGGGGGGAGGGCATCACTAGCGGGGTTGGAAGAGACCCAGTACTTC.

This sequence joins TRBV10-3 and TRBJ1-2; 7 bases map to TRBD1. After removal of 6 bases from V and 8 bases from J, the junction contained 18 bases not matched to a gene. The CDR3 spans 16 residues. Looked up from germline, CDR1 is ENHRY and CDR2 is SYGVKD. The CDR3 sequence is CAIRENNRGSLYGYTF. In nucleotides, the CDR3 is TGTGCCATCAGGGAGAACAACAGGGGTTCCCTTTACGGCTACACCTTC.

V gene TRBV7-9 combines with J gene TRBJ1-2, with TRBD1 as a possible D gene (5 bases). Germline CDR1 SEHNR, CDR2 FQNEAQ (reference sequence). CDR3 length: 14 residues. Trimming removed 1 base from V and 7 bases from J, with 13 bases in between. CDR3 protein: CASSLEVGLSGYTF. CDR3 DNA sequence: TGTGCCAGCAGCTTAGAAGTGGGGCTAAGTGGCTACACCTTC.

V usage is TRBV10-3 and J usage is TRBJ1-2; TRBD1 aligns across 7 bases. Per the germline V gene, CDR1 is ENHRY and CDR2 is SYGVKD. V trimming: 6 bases; J trimming: 3 bases; junction bases outside the gene matches: 7. The CDR3 spans 14 residues. This chain's CDR3 is CAIRLVTGDYGYTF. The CDR3 DNA is TGTGCCATCAGACTAGTAACAGGGGACTATGGCTACACCTTC.

This clone was recorded only once. The chain carries TRBV7-9 and TRBJ2-5; 7 nucleotides line up with TRBD1. The CDR3 extends over 17 amino acids. The germline V gene has CDR1 SEHNR and CDR2 FQNEAQ (reference sequence). Unmatched junction bases numbered 10, after V lost 1 base and J lost 2 bases. This CDR3 reads CASSLGVTGKTQETQYF. DNA of the CDR3: TGTGCCAGCAGCTTAGGTGTGACAGGGAAAACTCAAGAGACCCAGTACTTC.

The rearrangement joins TRBV28 to TRBJ2-5, with 7 bases fitting TRBD1. V shed 4 bases and J 4 bases; nucleotides not matched to a gene: 9. From germline, CDR1 is MDHEN and CDR2 SYDVKM. This CDR3 spans 15 amino acids. The CDR3: CASSSYRQGGETQYF. Written as DNA, the CDR3 is TGTGCCAGCAGTTCCTATCGACAGGGTGGAGAGACCCAGTACTTC.

This chain links TRBV6-5 with TRBJ1-2; 7 nucleotides match TRBD1. This CDR3 is 15 amino acids long. The V segment lost 5 bases and the J segment 4 bases; nucleotides outside the gene matches: 10. Looked up from germline, CDR1 is MNHEY and CDR2 is SVGAGI. The CDR3 region is CASSPPTGRSYGYTF. The CDR3 nucleotides read TGTGCCAGCAGTCCTCCGACAGGGCGCTCCTATGGCTACACCTTC.

The chain uses TRBV7-9 and TRBJ2-1, with 7 positions matching TRBD2. Trimming cost V 1 base and J 3 bases; bases outside gene matches: 0. Germline V gives CDR1 SEHNR, CDR2 FQNEAQ (reference sequence). The CDR3 totals 14 residues. The CDR3 sequence is CASSLGGGYNEQFF. The DNA for the CDR3 is TGTGCCAGCAGCTTAGGGGGGGGCTACAATGAGCAGTTCTTC.

V gene TRBV6-1 combines with J gene TRBJ2-7, with D unclear. The CDR3 sequence is 10 residues long. CDR1 MNHNS and CDR2 SASEGT come from the germline V gene. Trimming took off 8 bases at V and 9 bases at J, with 11 bases between the two ends. The CDR3 protein is CASLEIWQYF. Here the CDR3 DNA reads TGTGCCAGCCTCGAAATTTGGCAGTACTTC.

The V gene is TRBV19, the J gene TRBJ2-3; the D call may be TRBD1 or TRBD2 (6 bases each). V lost 3 bases and J 2 bases, leaving 12 bases between the germline ends. CDR3 length equals 15 residues. Germline V gene sequence: CDR1 LNHDA, CDR2 SQIVND (reference sequence). CDR3 DNA sequence: TGTGCCAGTAGTATCATGGGGGGCGCCACAGATACGCAGTATTTT. Translation: CASSIMGGATDTQYF.

The chain combines TRBV28 with TRBJ2-1; the match to TRBD1 covers 7 bases. With V trimmed by 5 bases and J by 1 base, 8 bases remained unmatched. The CDR3 runs 16 residues. Looked up from germline, CDR1 is MDHEN and CDR2 is SYDVKM. The CDR3 sequence: CASSPRQGQSYNEQFF. In nucleotides, the CDR3 is TGTGCCAGCAGTCCACGACAGGGTCAGTCCTACAATGAGCAGTTCTTC.

The chain couples TRBV7-9 to TRBJ1-5, with a tentative D call TRBD1 (6 bases). This CDR3 is built from 14 residues. The V end lost 7 bases, the J end lost 5 bases, and 15 bases lay between the germline ends. Germline V gene data show CDR1 as SEHNR and CDR2 as FQNEAQ (reference sequence). This CDR3 reads CASTLGGLDQPQHF. CDR3 bases: TGTGCCAGCACCTTGGGGGGCTTGGATCAGCCCCAGCATTTT.

The chain combines TRBV5-1 with TRBJ2-2, with D possibly matching TRBD1 (5 bases). The germline gives CDR1 SGHRS, CDR2 YFSETQ. This CDR3 contains 14 residues. V shed 6 bases and J shed 5 bases, with 14 bases lying between them. The chain's CDR3 is CASTWLGPTGELFF. DNA for the CDR3: TGCGCCAGCACCTGGCTGGGGCCGACCGGGGAGCTGTTTTTT.

The chain combines TRBV2 with TRBJ2-7; possibly TRBD1 or TRBD2 for D (5 bases each). In germline, CDR1 is SNHLY, CDR2 FYNNEI. The V end lost 1 base, the J end lost 3 bases, and 10 bases lay between the germline ends. The CDR3 consists of 14 residues. CDR3 in DNA: TGTGCCAGCAGTGAAGGGGGGAGAAACTACGAGCAGTACTTC. Protein product: CASSEGGRNYEQYF.

This clone was recorded a few times. This chain uses TRBV2 with TRBJ1-5, with D tentatively TRBD1 (6 bases). CDR1 is SNHLY and CDR2 is FYNNEI in the germline V gene. Trimming left V 6 bases short and J 3 bases short, with 15 bases between. This CDR3 region has 15 residues. The CDR3 here is CASRAWTDLNQPQHF. The CDR3 DNA follows: TGTGCCAGCAGGGCCTGGACAGACCTCAATCAGCCCCAGCATTTT.